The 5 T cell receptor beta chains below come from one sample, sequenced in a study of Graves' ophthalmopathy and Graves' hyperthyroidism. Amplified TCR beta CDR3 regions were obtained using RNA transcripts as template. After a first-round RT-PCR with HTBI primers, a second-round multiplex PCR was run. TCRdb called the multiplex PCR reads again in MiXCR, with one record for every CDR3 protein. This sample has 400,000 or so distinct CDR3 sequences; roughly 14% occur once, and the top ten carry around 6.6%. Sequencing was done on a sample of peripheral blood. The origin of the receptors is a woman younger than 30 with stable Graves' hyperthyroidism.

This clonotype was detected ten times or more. The CDR3 reads CASSMAAAGELFF. CDR3 DNA: TGTGCCAGCAGTATGGCAGCGGCCGGGGAGCTGTTTTTT. The chain joins TRBV2 to TRBJ2-2; D perhaps matches TRBD2 (5 bases). Germline V gene lookup returns CDR1 SNHLY and CDR2 FYNNEI. Between the trimmed V and J ends, which lost 5 bases and 6 bases, there was a span of 10 bases. This CDR3 spans 13 amino acids.

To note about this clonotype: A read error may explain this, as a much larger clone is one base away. The CDR3, as DNA: TGCAGTGTTAGAGATGGGGCCTTCGAAACGGGAGGCTACACCTTC. Translating it yields CSVRDGAFETGGYTF. The chain links TRBV20-1 to TRBJ1-2; the D gene is possibly TRBD1 (5 bases). The germline gives CDR1 DFQATT, CDR2 SNEGSKA (reference sequence). The CDR3 is 15 amino acids.

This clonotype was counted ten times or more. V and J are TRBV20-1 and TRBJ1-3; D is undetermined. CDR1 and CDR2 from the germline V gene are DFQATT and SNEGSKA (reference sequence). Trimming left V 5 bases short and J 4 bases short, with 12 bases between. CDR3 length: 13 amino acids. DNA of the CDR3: TGCAGTGCTGAGGGAGGTTGGGGAAACACCATATATTTT. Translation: CSAEGGWGNTIYF.

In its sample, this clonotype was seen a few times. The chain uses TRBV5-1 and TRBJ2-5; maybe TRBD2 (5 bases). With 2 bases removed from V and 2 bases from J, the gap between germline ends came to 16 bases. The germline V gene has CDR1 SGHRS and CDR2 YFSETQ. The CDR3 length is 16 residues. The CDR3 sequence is CASSFGLIRGQETQYF. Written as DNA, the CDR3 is TGCGCCAGCAGCTTTGGACTCATCCGAGGACAAGAGACCCAGTACTTC.

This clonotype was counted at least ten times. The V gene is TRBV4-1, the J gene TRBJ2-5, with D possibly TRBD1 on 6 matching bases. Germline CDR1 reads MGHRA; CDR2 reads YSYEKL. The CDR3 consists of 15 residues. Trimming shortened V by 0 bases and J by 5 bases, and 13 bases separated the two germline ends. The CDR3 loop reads CASSQEGKRGETQYF. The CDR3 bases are TGCGCCAGCAGCCAAGAAGGGAAGAGGGGGGAGACCCAGTACTTC.